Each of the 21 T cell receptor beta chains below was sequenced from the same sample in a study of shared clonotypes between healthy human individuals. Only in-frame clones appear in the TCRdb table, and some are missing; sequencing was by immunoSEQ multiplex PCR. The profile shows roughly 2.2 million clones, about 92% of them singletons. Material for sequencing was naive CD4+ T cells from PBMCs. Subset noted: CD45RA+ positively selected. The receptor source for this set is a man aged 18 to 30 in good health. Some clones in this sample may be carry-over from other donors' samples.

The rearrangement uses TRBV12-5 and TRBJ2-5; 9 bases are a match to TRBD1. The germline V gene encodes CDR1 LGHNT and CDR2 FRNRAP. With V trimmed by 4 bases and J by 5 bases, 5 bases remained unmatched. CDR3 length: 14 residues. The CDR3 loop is CASGWDRERETQYF. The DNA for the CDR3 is TGTGCTAGTGGTTGGGACAGGGAAAGGGAGACCCAGTACTTC.

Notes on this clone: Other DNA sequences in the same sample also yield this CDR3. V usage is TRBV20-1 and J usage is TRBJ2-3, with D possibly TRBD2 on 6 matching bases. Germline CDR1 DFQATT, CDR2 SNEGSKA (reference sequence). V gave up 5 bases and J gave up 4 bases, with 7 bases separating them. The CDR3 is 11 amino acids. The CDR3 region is CSAQRADTQYF. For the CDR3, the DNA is TGCAGTGCTCAGCGGGCAGATACGCAGTATTTT.

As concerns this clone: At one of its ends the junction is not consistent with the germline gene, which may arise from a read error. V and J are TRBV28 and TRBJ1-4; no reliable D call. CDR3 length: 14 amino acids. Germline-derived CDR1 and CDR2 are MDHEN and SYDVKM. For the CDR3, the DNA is TGTGCCAGCAGTTTAGTGGAGCAAAATGGAAAACTGTTTTTT. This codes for CASSLVEQNGKLFF. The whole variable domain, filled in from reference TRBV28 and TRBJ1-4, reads DVKVTQSSRYLVKRTGEKVFLECVQDMDHENMFWYRQDPGLGLRLIYFSYDVKMKEKGDIPEGYSVSREKKERFSLILESASTNQTSMYLCASSLVEQNGKLFFGSGTQLSVL.

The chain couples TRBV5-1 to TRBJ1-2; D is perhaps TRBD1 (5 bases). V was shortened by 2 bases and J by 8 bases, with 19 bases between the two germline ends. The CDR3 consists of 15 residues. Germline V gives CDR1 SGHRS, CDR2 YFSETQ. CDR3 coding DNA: TGCGCCAGCAGCTTATCAGGGATCGGTTCTAGGGGCTACACCTTC. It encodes CASSLSGIGSRGYTF.

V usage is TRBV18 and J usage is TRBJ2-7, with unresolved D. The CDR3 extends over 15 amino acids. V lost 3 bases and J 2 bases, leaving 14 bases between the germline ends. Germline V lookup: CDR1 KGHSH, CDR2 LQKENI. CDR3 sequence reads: CASSPPNPEPYEQYF. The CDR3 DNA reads TGTGCCAGCTCACCCCCGAATCCGGAACCCTACGAGCAGTACTTC.

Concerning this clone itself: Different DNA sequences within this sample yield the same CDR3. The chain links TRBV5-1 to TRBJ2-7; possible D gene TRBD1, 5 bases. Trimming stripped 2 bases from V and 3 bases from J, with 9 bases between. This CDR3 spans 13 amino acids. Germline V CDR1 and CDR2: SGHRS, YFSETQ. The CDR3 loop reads CASSLAGIYEQYF. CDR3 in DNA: TGCGCCAGCAGCTTAGCAGGGATCTACGAGCAGTACTTC.

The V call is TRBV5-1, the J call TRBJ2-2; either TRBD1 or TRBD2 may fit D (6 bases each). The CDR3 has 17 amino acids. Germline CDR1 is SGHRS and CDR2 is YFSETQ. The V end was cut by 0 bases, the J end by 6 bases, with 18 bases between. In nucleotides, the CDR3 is TGCGCCAGCAGCTTGGCTCCCCAGGGGCGGGATGCCGGGGAGCTGTTTTTT. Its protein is CASSLAPQGRDAGELFF. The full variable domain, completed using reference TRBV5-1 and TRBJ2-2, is KAGVTQTPRYLIKTRGQQVTLSCSPISGHRSVSWYQQTPGQGLQFLFEYFSETQRNKGNFPGRFSGRQFSNSRSEMNVSTLELGDSALYLCASSLAPQGRDAGELFFGEGSRLTVL.

Here the CDR3 DNA reads TGTGCCAGCAGCCCCGGGTCTTCCTCTGGGGCCAACGTCCTGACTTTC. Residues: CASSPGSSSGANVLTF. The chain is built from TRBV5-4 and TRBJ2-6; D ambiguous. V dropped 4 bases and J dropped 0 bases, with 11 bases sitting between them. The CDR3 is 16 residues long. Germline loops: CDR1 SGHNT, CDR2 YYREEE (reference sequence).

CDR3 sequence reads: CASSPAVTNYNSPLHF. The CDR3 DNA follows: TGCGCCAGCAGCCCGGCGGTGACTAATTATAATTCACCCCTCCACTTT. The chain uses TRBV4-1 and TRBJ1-6; D not certain. CDR3 length: 16 amino acids. Germline V gene data show CDR1 as MGHRA and CDR2 as YSYEKL. The V end was cut by 4 bases, the J end by 4 bases, with 14 bases between.

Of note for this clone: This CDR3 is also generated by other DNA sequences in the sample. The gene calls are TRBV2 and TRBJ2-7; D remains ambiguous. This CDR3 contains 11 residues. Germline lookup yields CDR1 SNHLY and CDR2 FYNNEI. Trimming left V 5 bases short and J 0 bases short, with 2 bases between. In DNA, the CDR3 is TGTGCCAGCAGTAGCTCCTACGAGCAGTACTTC. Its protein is CASSSSYEQYF. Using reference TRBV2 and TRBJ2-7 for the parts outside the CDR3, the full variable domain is EPEVTQTPSHQVTQMGQEVILRCVPISNHLYFYWYRQILGQKVEFLVSFYNNEISEKSEIFDDQFSVERPDGSNFTLKIRSTKLEDSAMYFCASSSSYEQYFGPGTRLTVT.

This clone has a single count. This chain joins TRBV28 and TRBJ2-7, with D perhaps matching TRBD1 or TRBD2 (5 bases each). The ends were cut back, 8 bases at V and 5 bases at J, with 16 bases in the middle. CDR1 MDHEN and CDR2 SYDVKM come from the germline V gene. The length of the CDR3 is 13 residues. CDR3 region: CASGPGKGNEQYF. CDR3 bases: TGTGCCAGCGGGCCGGGGAAGGGGAACGAGCAGTACTTC.

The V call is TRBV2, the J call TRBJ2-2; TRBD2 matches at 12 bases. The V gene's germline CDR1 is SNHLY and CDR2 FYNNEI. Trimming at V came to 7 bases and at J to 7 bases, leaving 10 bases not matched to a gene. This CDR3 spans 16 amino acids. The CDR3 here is CASTIRTSGTGGELFF. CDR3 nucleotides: TGTGCCAGCACTATAAGGACTAGCGGGACGGGCGGGGAGCTGTTTTTT.

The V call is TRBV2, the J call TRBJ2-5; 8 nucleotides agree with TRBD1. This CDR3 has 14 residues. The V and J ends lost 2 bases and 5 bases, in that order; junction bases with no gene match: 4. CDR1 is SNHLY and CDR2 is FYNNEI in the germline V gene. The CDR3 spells CASSERTGMETQYF. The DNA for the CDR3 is TGTGCCAGCAGTGAAAGGACAGGGATGGAGACCCAGTACTTC.

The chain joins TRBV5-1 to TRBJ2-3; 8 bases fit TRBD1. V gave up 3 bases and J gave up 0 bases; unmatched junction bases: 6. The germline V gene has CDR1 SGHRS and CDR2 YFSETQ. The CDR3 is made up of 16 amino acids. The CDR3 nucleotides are TGCGCCAGCAGCTGGCTAGGACAGGGAAGCACAGATACGCAGTATTTT. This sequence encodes CASSWLGQGSTDTQYF.

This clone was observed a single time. CDR3 sequence (DNA): TGTGCCAGCAGCACCGGGACAGCCTACTACGAGCAGTACTTC. Encoded protein: CASSTGTAYYEQYF. V is TRBV2 and J is TRBJ2-7, with TRBD1 matching over 7 bases. The CDR3 has 14 amino acids. Per germline, CDR1 SNHLY and CDR2 FYNNEI. Germline trimming cut 6 bases from V and 3 bases from J; bases unmatched to any gene: 8.

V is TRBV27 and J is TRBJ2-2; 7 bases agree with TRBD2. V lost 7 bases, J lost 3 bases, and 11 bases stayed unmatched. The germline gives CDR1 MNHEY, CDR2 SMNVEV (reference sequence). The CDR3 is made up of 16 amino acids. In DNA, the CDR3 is TGTGCCAGCACCACCAGGTGGGGGGGGGACACCGGGGAGCTGTTTTTT. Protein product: CASTTRWGGDTGELFF.

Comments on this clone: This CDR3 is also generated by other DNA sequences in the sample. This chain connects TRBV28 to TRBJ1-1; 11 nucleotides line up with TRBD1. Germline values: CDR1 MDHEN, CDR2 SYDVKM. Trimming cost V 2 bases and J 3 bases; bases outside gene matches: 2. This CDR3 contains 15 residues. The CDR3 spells CASSLTGQGDTEAFF. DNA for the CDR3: TGTGCCAGCAGTTTAACGGGACAGGGGGACACTGAAGCTTTCTTT.

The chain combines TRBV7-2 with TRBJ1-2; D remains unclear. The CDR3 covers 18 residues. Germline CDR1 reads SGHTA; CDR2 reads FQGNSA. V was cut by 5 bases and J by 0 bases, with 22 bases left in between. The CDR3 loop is CASSPREAAPASNYGYTF. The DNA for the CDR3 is TGTGCCAGCAGCCCTCGGGAGGCGGCGCCCGCTTCTAACTATGGCTACACCTTC.

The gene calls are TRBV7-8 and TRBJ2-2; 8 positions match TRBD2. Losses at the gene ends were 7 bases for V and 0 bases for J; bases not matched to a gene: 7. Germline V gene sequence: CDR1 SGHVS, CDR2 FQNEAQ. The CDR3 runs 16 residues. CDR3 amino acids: CASKLLAASNTGELFF. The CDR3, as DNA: TGTGCCAGCAAATTACTAGCGGCGTCGAACACCGGGGAGCTGTTTTTT.

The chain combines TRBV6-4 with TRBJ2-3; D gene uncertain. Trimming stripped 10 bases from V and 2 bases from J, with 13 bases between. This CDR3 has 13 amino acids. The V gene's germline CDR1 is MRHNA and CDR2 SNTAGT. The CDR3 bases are TGTGCCACCTCTCTGGGCCACACAGATACGCAGTATTTT. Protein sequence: CATSLGHTDTQYF.

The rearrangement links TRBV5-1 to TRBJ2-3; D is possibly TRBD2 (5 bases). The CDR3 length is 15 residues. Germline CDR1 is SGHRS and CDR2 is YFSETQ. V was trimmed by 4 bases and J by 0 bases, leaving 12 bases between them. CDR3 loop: CASSQTRYSTDTQYF. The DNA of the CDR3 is TGCGCCAGCAGCCAAACTAGATATAGCACAGATACGCAGTATTTT. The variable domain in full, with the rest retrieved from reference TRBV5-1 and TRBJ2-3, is KAGVTQTPRYLIKTRGQQVTLSCSPISGHRSVSWYQQTPGQGLQFLFEYFSETQRNKGNFPGRFSGRQFSNSRSEMNVSTLELGDSALYLCASSQTRYSTDTQYFGPGTRLTVL.